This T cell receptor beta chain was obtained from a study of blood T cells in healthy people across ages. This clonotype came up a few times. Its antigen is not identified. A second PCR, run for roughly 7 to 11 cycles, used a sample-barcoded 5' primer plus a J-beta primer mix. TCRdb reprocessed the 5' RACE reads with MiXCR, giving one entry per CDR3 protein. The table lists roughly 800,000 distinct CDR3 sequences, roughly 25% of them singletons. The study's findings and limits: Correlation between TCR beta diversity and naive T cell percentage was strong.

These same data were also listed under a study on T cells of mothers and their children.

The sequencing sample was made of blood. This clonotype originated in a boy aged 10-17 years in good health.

CDR3 coding DNA: TGTGCTAGTGGTTTGGTAAATAAGCTGTTTTTT. Amino acid sequence: CASGLVNKLFF. This chain connects TRBV12-5 to TRBJ1-4, with D unclear. Trimming stripped 0 bases from V and 14 bases from J, with 7 bases between. Germline V gene lookup returns CDR1 LGHNT and CDR2 FRNRAP. This CDR3 contains 11 residues. Looking up the rest from reference TRBV12-5 and TRBJ1-4 gives the full variable domain: DARVTQTPRHKVTEMGQEVTMRCQPILGHNTVFWYRQTMMQGLELLAYFRNRAPLDDSGMPKDRFSAEMPDATLATLKIQPSEPRDSAVYFCASGLVNKLFFGSGTQLSVL.